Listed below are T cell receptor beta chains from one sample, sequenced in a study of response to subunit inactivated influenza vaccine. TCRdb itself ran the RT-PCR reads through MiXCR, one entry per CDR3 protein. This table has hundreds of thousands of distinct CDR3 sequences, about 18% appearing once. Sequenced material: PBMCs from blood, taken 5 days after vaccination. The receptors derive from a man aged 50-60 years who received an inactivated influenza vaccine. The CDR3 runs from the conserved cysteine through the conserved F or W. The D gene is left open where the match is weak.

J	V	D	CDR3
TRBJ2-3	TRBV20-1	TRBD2	CSARRGLNTDTQYF
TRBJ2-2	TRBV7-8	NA	CASTPWGPRNTGELFF
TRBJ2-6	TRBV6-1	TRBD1	CASSTDRAGANVLTF
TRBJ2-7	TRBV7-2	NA	CASSPGAAWEQYF
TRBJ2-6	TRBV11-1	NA	CASSSSVSGNSGANVLTF
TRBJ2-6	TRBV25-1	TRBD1	CVGINGDRLISGANVLTF
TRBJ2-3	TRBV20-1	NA	CSAGRGGTDTQYF
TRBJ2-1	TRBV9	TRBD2	CASSVGTSGGDEQFF
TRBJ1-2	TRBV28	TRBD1	CASRQGAGYTF
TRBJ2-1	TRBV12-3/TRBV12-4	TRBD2	CASRSLAGPYNEQFF
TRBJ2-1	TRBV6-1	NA	CASTPRDTSYNEQFF
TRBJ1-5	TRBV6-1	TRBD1	CASSPLYGTDLNQPQHF
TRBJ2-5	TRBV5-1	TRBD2	CASKLSGRFQETQYF
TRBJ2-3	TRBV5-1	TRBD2	CASSFSGGYTDTQYF
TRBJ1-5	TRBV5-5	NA	CGSSLVGHQPQHF
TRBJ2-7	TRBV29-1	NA	CSVGEGLYEQYF
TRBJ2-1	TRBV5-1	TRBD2	CASSLGVLAGGGALHEQFF
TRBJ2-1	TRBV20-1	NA	CSASGYAGSNEQFF
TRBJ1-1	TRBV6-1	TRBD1	CASRQGASTEAFF
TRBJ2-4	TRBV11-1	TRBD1	CASSLTGELAKNIQYF
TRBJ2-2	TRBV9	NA	CASSVAGYSGAGELFF
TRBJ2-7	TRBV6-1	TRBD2	CASSQTSGGPYEQYF